The rows below give T cell receptor beta chains drawn from one sample of a study of blood T cell repertoires in COVID-19. TCRdb's copy holds only in-frame clones and misses some; the assay was immunoSEQ multiplex PCR. The sample comprises under 250,000 clones, approximately 91% of which are singletons, and less than 3.5% rests with the top ten. The sequencing input was peripheral blood. These receptors came from a woman in her fifties or sixties with acute or convalescent COVID-19. Both conserved end residues are part of each CDR3. The D gene is left open where the match is weak. Where a row states a size, it is once, few, many or the class of an expanded clone; other rows omit it.

d_gene,v_gene,j_gene,abundance,CDR3aa,CDR3nt
NA,TRBV7-7,TRBJ1-4,NA,CASSLTGGSNEKLFF,TGTGCTAGCAGCTTAACCGGGGGGTCTAATGAAAAACTGTTTTTT
NA,TRBV2,TRBJ1-1,NA,CASSPRVGNTEAFF,TGTGCCAGCAGCCCGAGGGTGGGGAACACTGAAGCTTTCTTT
NA,TRBV7-8,TRBJ2-1,NA,CASSPWARAADNEQFF,TGTGCCAGCAGCCCTTGGGCCAGAGCAGCAGACAATGAGCAGTTCTTC
TRBD1,TRBV5-5,TRBJ2-7,NA,CASSLVQGDYEQYF,TGTGCCAGCAGCTTGGTTCAGGGGGACTACGAGCAGTACTTC
TRBD2,TRBV7-3,TRBJ2-2,NA,CASSPRLAGGPNTGELFF,TGTGCCAGCAGCCCTCGACTAGCGGGGGGACCGAACACCGGGGAGCTGTTTTTT
TRBD1,TRBV4-1,TRBJ1-5,NA,CASSLGRLRGPSNQPQHF,TGCGCCAGCAGCTTAGGGCGGCTCAGGGGGCCTAGTAATCAGCCCCAGCATTTT
TRBD2,TRBV5-1,TRBJ2-1,once,CASSLTGTSVVGNEQFF,TGCGCCAGCAGCCTAACCGGGACTAGCGTGGTCGGCAATGAGCAGTTCTTC
TRBD1,TRBV20-1,TRBJ2-7,NA,CRAGGRGEQYF,TGCAGGGCAGGGGGCCGGGGCGAGCAGTACTTC
NA,TRBV6-5,TRBJ1-1,NA,CASRATGDTEAFF,TGTGCCAGCAGAGCTACCGGGGACACTGAAGCTTTCTTT
TRBD1,TRBV24-1,TRBJ1-1,once,CATSDTDRGLFTEAFF,TGTGCCACCAGTGATACCGACAGGGGATTGTTCACTGAAGCTTTCTTT
NA,TRBV28,TRBJ1-1,NA,CASNQRGGRNTEAFF,TGTGCCAGCAACCAAAGGGGGGGTAGGAACACTGAAGCTTTCTTT
NA,TRBV19,TRBJ1-6,NA,CASSLLPDLRGSPLHF,TGTGCCAGTAGCCTTCTTCCCGACCTCCGGGGTTCACCCCTCCACTTT
NA,TRBV9,TRBJ1-3,NA,CASSVQGGPGGNTIYF,TGTGCCAGCAGCGTACAAGGCGGGCCCGGGGGAAACACCATATATTTT
NA,TRBV28,TRBJ2-7,NA,CASSFGGGPGEQYF,TGTGCCAGCAGTTTTGGAGGGGGCCCGGGGGAGCAGTACTTC
NA,TRBV6-5,TRBJ1-2,NA,CASTWEGLGYGYTF,TGTGCCAGCACATGGGAGGGTTTGGGCTATGGCTACACCTTC